This T cell receptor beta chain was sequenced in a study of T cell repertoires in cytomegalovirus infection. In the study overall: Public TCR beta signature analysis indicated the presence of both CMV infection and matching HLA type.

The CDR3 spans 12 residues. V lost 1 base and J lost 7, with 10 bases in between. The germline gives CDR1 DFQATT, CDR2 SNEGSKA (reference sequence). Findings and caveats of the study: There were carriers of CMV plus the relevant HLA, and cumulative public TCR beta family frequency identified them.

This clonotype showed up just a few times. No antigen is known for it. TCRdb fed the reads into MiXCR, producing one record per CDR3 protein. The sample contains around 330,000 distinct CDR3 sequences, 17% of which appear only once. This TCR was sampled from a human donor in good health (CMV status not recorded). Some clones in this sample may be carry-over from other donors' samples. The sample was PBMCs. The rearrangement links TRBV20-1 to TRBJ1-2; D perhaps matches TRBD1 (6 bases). The CDR3 sequence: CSARAPRGGYTF. CDR3 nucleotide sequence: TGCAGTGCTAGAGCTCCCAGGGGTGGCTACACCTTC.